The 2 T cell receptor beta chains below all came from one sample that was sequenced in a study of blood T cell repertoires in COVID-19. Produced via immunoSEQ multiplex PCR; TCRdb's table is partial and in-frame only. This repertoire shows about 160,000 clones, 85% found once; its top ten account for 3% to 3.5%. Material for sequencing was peripheral blood. These receptors came from a human donor with acute or convalescent COVID-19. The donor label of this sample is uncertain.

J is TRBJ1-2 and V is TRBV18, with D possibly matching TRBD1 (5 bases). Per germline, CDR1 KGHSH and CDR2 LQKENI. The CDR3 is 15 residues long. V was cut by 0 bases and J by 5 bases, with 13 bases left in between. The CDR3 loop is CASSPPVGAIYGYTF. CDR3 nucleotide sequence: TGTGCCAGCTCACCACCGGTAGGGGCGATTTATGGCTACACCTTC.

The chain uses TRBV24-1 and TRBJ2-1; 9 positions match TRBD1. The trim removed 2 bases at V and 1 base at J, leaving 2 bases unmatched. From germline, CDR1 is KGHDR and CDR2 SFDVKD. The length of the CDR3 is 16 residues. CDR3 coding DNA: TGTGCCACCAGTGATTCCGGGACAGGGTCCTACAATGAGCAGTTCTTC. This gives the protein CATSDSGTGSYNEQFF.